This record concerns one T cell receptor beta chain sequence. Its antigen remains unknown. These data originate in a study of CD8+CD57+ T cells in acquired aplastic anemia. Study-wide context: Sorting CD4+ and CD8+ cells gave DNA averaging around 3 ug. Findings and limits, study-wide: Patients and healthy controls showed no significant CD8+ Simpson's diversity difference. The same twenty-nine CD8+ CDR3 sequences occurred in patients and in controls.

An expansion of CD8+CD57+ cells by flow cytometry had been shown in patients chosen for sequencing. Blood samples were obtained from patients who had received no prior therapy. CDR1 and CDR2 from the germline V gene are SNHLY and FYNNEI. The CDR3 contains 14 residues. V dropped 7 bases and J dropped 3 bases, with 15 bases sitting between them. Profiles of TCR beta VDJ and CDR3 were generated from a genomic DNA template. TCRdb itself ran the reads through MiXCR, one entry per CDR3 protein. The sample includes hundreds of thousands of distinct CDR3 sequences, approximately 32% seen only once; the top ten take less than 0.85%.

The receptor comes from a human donor with aplastic anemia. The chain carries TRBV2 and TRBJ1-2; maybe TRBD1 (6 bases). Specimen: sorted CD4+, CD8+, or CD8+CD57+ T cells (not recorded which) from PBMCs. DNA of the CDR3: TGTGCCAGCACCTCCACAGGGTTTGACTATGGCTACACCTTC. Translated, it gives CASTSTGFDYGYTF.